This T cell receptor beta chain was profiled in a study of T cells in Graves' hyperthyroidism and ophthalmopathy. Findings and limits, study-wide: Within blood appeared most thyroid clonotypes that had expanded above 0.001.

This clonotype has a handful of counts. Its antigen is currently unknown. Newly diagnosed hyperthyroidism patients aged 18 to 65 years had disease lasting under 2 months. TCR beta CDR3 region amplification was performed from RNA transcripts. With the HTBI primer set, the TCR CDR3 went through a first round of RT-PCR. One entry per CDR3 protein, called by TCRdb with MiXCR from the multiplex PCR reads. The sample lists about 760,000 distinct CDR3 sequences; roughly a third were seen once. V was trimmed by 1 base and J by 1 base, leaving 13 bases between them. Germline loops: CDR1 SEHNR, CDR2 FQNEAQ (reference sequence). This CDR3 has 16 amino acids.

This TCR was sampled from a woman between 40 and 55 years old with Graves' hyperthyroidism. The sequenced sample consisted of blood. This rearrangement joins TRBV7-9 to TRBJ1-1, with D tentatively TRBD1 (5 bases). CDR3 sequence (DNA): TGTGCCAGCAGCTTAGAAAGGTTGGGGGGGAACACTGAAGCTTTCTTT. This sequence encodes CASSLERLGGNTEAFF.